The 13 T cell receptor beta chains listed next were all sequenced from one sample in a study of blood T cell repertoires in COVID-19. TCRdb's table, derived via immunoSEQ multiplex PCR, lists solely in-frame clones and lacks some. The data hold under 400,000 clones, with over 75% observed a single time. Sequencing input: peripheral blood. Source of these receptors: a woman aged 30 to 39 with COVID-19, enrolled during active disease.

This clone has a single count. This chain joins TRBV7-8 and TRBJ2-7, with a possible D match to TRBD2 (6 bases). Germline values: CDR1 SGHVS, CDR2 FQNEAQ. V was cut by 5 bases and J by 3 bases, with 20 bases left in between. The CDR3 loop spans 16 amino acids. The CDR3 DNA is TGTGCCAGCAGCCAACGGGGTAGCGGAGGGTACTACGAGCAGTACTTC. This codes for CASSQRGSGGYYEQYF.

To note about this clone: The same CDR3 also results from other DNA sequences found in this sample. This CDR3 reads CASSRAGGSTDTQYF. For the CDR3, the DNA is TGTGCCAGCAGCAGAGCGGGAGGGAGCACAGATACGCAGTATTTT. The chain carries TRBV7-3 and TRBJ2-3; 10 nucleotides align to TRBD2. The CDR3 spans 15 residues. The V and J ends lost 5 bases and 0 bases, in that order; junction bases with no gene match: 2. CDR1 SGHTA and CDR2 FQGTGA come from the germline V gene.

J is TRBJ2-5 and V is TRBV5-1; TRBD2 matches 14 bases. The germline V gene encodes CDR1 SGHRS and CDR2 YFSETQ. There are 16 residues in the CDR3. V trimming: 0 bases; J trimming: 3 bases; junction bases outside the gene matches: 1. The CDR3 sequence: CASSLGGLAGEETQYF. The CDR3 DNA follows: TGCGCCAGCAGCTTGGGGGGACTAGCGGGAGAAGAGACCCAGTACTTC. Drawing the rest from reference TRBV5-1 and TRBJ2-5, the complete variable domain is KAGVTQTPRYLIKTRGQQVTLSCSPISGHRSVSWYQQTPGQGLQFLFEYFSETQRNKGNFPGRFSGRQFSNSRSEMNVSTLELGDSALYLCASSLGGLAGEETQYFGPGTRLLVL.

The gene calls are TRBV7-9 and TRBJ2-1, with 9 bases lining up with TRBD2. This CDR3 region has 17 residues. J gave up 4 bases and V 1 base, and 8 bases lay outside the gene matches. Germline V gene data show CDR1 as SEHNR and CDR2 as FQNEAQ (reference sequence). For the CDR3, the DNA is TGTGCCAGCAGCTTAGGGTCACTAGCGGGCACATACAATGAGCAGTTCTTC. Protein product: CASSLGSLAGTYNEQFF.

With regard to this clone: Other DNA variants within this sample encode the same CDR3. This rearrangement joins TRBV7-9 to TRBJ2-7; TRBD2 is a possible D gene (6 bases). V was cut by 3 bases and J by 0 bases, with 9 bases left in between. This CDR3 region has 14 residues. Germline loops: CDR1 SEHNR, CDR2 FQNEAQ (reference sequence). CDR3 sequence reads: CASSFGGSSYEQYF. As DNA, the CDR3 is TGTGCCAGCAGCTTTGGGGGGAGCTCCTACGAGCAGTACTTC.

The chain carries TRBV7-9 and TRBJ2-7, with no clear D. This CDR3 has 11 residues. V was trimmed by 5 bases and J by 2 bases, leaving 4 bases between them. Germline V CDR1 and CDR2: SEHNR, FQNEAQ (reference sequence). CDR3 protein: CASSPAYEQYF. The CDR3 nucleotides read TGTGCCAGCAGCCCCGCCTACGAGCAGTACTTC.

The genes are TRBV9 and TRBJ2-1; D is unresolved. This CDR3 region has 13 residues. Trimming stripped 0 bases from V and 8 bases from J, with 9 bases between. Germline V gives CDR1 SGDLS, CDR2 YYNGEE. CDR3 residues: CASSVASRYEQFF. The CDR3 DNA reads as TGTGCCAGCAGCGTAGCTTCCCGTTATGAGCAGTTCTTC.

This chain links TRBV11-2 with TRBJ2-1; possibly TRBD1 for D (7 bases). There are 17 residues in the CDR3. CDR1 SGHAT and CDR2 FQNNGV come from the germline V gene. V lost 8 bases and J lost 7, with 27 bases in between. Here the CDR3 reads CASGSPPRGRFANEQFF. The CDR3 DNA follows: TGTGCCAGCGGCAGTCCCCCCAGGGGGAGGTTTGCAAATGAGCAGTTCTTC.

The chain combines TRBV28 with TRBJ2-5; weak D call: TRBD2 (6 bases). CDR3 length: 14 residues. V was shortened by 10 bases and J by 3 bases, with 18 bases between the two germline ends. Germline-derived CDR1 and CDR2 are MDHEN and SYDVKM. CDR3 amino acids: CATRSTGSKETQYF. The CDR3 DNA reads as TGTGCCACCCGATCGACCGGGAGTAAAGAGACCCAGTACTTC.

This clone came up once. The chain links TRBV9 to TRBJ2-4, with TRBD2 as a possible D gene (6 bases). This CDR3 is built from 12 residues. Trimming took off 4 bases at V and 9 bases at J, with 11 bases between the two ends. CDR1 is SGDLS and CDR2 is YYNGEE in the germline V gene. The CDR3 reads CASSPDGGIQYF. The CDR3 DNA is TGTGCCAGCAGCCCGGACGGGGGCATTCAGTACTTC.

V and J are TRBV5-1 and TRBJ2-1; maybe TRBD2 (6 bases). The V end lost 3 bases, the J end lost 2 bases, and 18 bases lay between the germline ends. The CDR3 spans 17 residues. The germline V gene encodes CDR1 SGHRS and CDR2 YFSETQ. This chain's CDR3 is CASSWGTGLSTYNEQFF. The CDR3 coding sequence is TGCGCCAGCAGCTGGGGTACCGGACTATCAACCTACAATGAGCAGTTCTTC.

This clone was observed many times. The chain joins TRBV21-1 to TRBJ2-1; TRBD2, the table's D call, was not compared with the DNA. TRBV21-1 is given as a pseudogene. This CDR3 spans 20 amino acids. The CDR3 DNA reads TGTGCCAGCAGCAAAGGGGTTAGTCTAGCGGGAGGGGACTCCTACAATGAGCAGTTCTTC. Translating gives CASSKGVSLAGGDSYNEQFF.

The count of this clone is one. The rearrangement links TRBV11-2 to TRBJ2-7; TRBD2 agrees at 8 bases. The CDR3 has 16 amino acids. The germline V gene has CDR1 SGHAT and CDR2 FQNNGV. V was clipped by 2 bases and J by 1 base; unmatched bases: 7. CDR3: CASSLRVTSGSYEQYF. The CDR3 nucleotides are TGTGCCAGCAGCTTACGAGTTACTAGCGGTTCCTACGAGCAGTACTTC.